This entry lists 4 T cell receptor beta chains sequenced from one sample in a study of T cells after yellow fever vaccination. TCRdb analysed the 5' RACE reads with MiXCR anew, one entry per CDR3 protein. The data show roughly 85,000 distinct CDR3 sequences, with about an eighth seen just once and around 24% held by the top ten. Sequencing used CD8+ T cells not binding an NS4B(214-222) dextramer, sorted from PBMCs, obtained around 3 weeks after the first yellow fever vaccination. The receptors stem from a man in his late teens or twenties who received the YFV17D yellow fever vaccine.

Comment on this clonotype: Just one base apart from a much larger clone, this may be a read error. The rearrangement uses TRBV7-8 and TRBJ1-1; D uncertain. The CDR3 contains 13 residues. Trimming removed 0 bases from V and 1 base from J, with 3 bases in between. CDR1 is SGHVS, CDR2 FQNEAQ, per germline. CDR3 loop: CASSLAPNTEAFF. CDR3 bases: TGTGCCAGCAGCTTAGCCCCGAACACTGAAGCTTTCTTT.

About this clonotype itself: A much larger clone is a single base away; this may be a read error. The chain uses TRBV12-3 or TRBV12-4 and TRBJ2-7; D might be TRBD1 or TRBD2, each matching 7 bases. The CDR3 consists of 15 residues. The V end lost 5 bases, the J end lost 2 bases, and 16 bases lay between the germline ends. CDR3 region: CASSREDRSTYEQYF. CDR3 sequence (DNA): TGTGCCAGCAGTCGGGAGGACAGGAGCACCTACGAGCAGTACTTC.

This clonotype was seen repeatedly, ten times or more. The gene calls are TRBV13 and TRBJ2-1; 7 nucleotides agree with TRBD1. CDR3 size: 15 residues. The germline V gene encodes CDR1 PRHDT and CDR2 FYEKMQ (reference sequence). V dropped 5 bases and J dropped 4; count of bases not matched to a gene: 8. DNA for the CDR3: TGTGCCAGCAGCGTTAGGACAGGTTTTTACAATGAGCAGTTCTTC. Translating it yields CASSVRTGFYNEQFF.

V is TRBV12-3 or TRBV12-4 and J is TRBJ2-7, with TRBD1 matching over 7 bases. The CDR3 has 16 amino acids. V lost 5 bases to trimming and J lost 6 bases; unmatched junction nucleotides: 16. The CDR3 nucleotides read TGTGCCAGCAGTCCACCTGACAGGGCCCTTATAAGCGAGCAGTACTTC. It translates to CASSPPDRALISEQYF.